This is a list of T cell receptor beta chains from one sample in a study of T cells in localized non-small cell lung cancer. Produced via immunoSEQ multiplex PCR; TCRdb's table is partial and in-frame only. The table records 1,700 or so clones, around 25% of them present only once. The input for sequencing was normal lung tissue next to the tumor, taken before any cancer treatment. The receptors were sampled from a female donor of 60 years or more with stage II squamous cell lung carcinoma. CDR3s include the opening cysteine and the closing phenylalanine or tryptophan. D genes are given only for firm matches. Clone size is shown for a subset of rows, as once, few, many or a class of expanded clone.

J	D	size	V	DNA	CDR3
TRBJ2-3	NA	few	TRBV30	TGTGCCTGGAAGTGGGAGGCCGATACGCAGTATTTT	CAWKWEADTQYF
TRBJ2-7	TRBD2	NA	TRBV5-1	TGCGCCAGCAGCTCGACTAGCGGCCCGGGCGAGCAGTACTTC	CASSSTSGPGEQYF
TRBJ1-4	TRBD1	NA	TRBV9	TGTGCCAGCAGCTTCACAGGGGGCGCGGCTAATGAAAAACTGTTTTTT	CASSFTGGAANEKLFF
TRBJ1-3	NA	few	TRBV23-1	TGCGCCAGCACACAATCTTTCCCGGGGTGTGCGTCTGGAAACACCATATATTTT	CASTQSFPGCASGNTIYF
TRBJ2-1	TRBD2	few	TRBV9	TGTGCCACCGCAGGGACTAGCCCTCGGAGTGAGCAGTTCTTC	CATAGTSPRSEQFF
TRBJ1-2	NA	NA	TRBV11-3	TGTGCCAGCAGTTCGGGGCCTAATAGCTATGGCTACACCTTC	CASSSGPNSYGYTF
TRBJ2-1	TRBD2	few	TRBV11-3	TGTGCCAGCAGCCATACTGACCCGGGACTAGCGGGGTACAATGAGCAGTTCTTC	CASSHTDPGLAGYNEQFF
TRBJ1-5	NA	few	TRBV28	TGTGCCAGCAGTCCCCCTAGGGGGCCCCAGCATTTT	CASSPPRGPQHF
TRBJ2-1	TRBD2	NA	TRBV9	TGTGCCAGCAGTGGGACTAGCCAATACAATGAGCAGTTCTTC	CASSGTSQYNEQFF
TRBJ2-7	TRBD2	NA	TRBV19	TGTGCCAGTAGTACATCCCCCTCGCGTAGCGGGAGGTCCTACGAGCAGTACTTC	CASSTSPSRSGRSYEQYF
TRBJ2-3	TRBD2	few	TRBV2	TGTGCCAGCAGTTCCTTTATGACTAGCGGCACAGATACGCAGTATTTT	CASSSFMTSGTDTQYF
TRBJ2-1	TRBD2	once	TRBV18	TGTGCCAGCTCACCGTTTAGCGGGAGGGATTACAATGAGCAGTTCTTC	CASSPFSGRDYNEQFF
TRBJ1-1	TRBD1	few	TRBV11-3	TGTGCCAGCAGCTATCGGACAGGGGGCCGACACACTGAAGCTTTCTTT	CASSYRTGGRHTEAFF
TRBJ2-1	TRBD2	once	TRBV29-1	TGCAGCGGGTTAGCGGGAAGCTACTACAATGAGCAGTTCTTC	CSGLAGSYYNEQFF
TRBJ1-3	NA	few	TRBV15	TGTGCCACCAGCAGAGATTTGGTCTCTGGAAACACCATATATTTT	CATSRDLVSGNTIYF
TRBJ1-1	TRBD1	NA	TRBV6-8	TGTGCCAGCAGACTCAGGGGGGGTACTGAAGCTTTCTTT	CASRLRGGTEAFF
TRBJ2-4	NA	medium-sized	TRBV11-3	TGTGCCAGCAGCTCATTAGTCGAAGTAGCCAAAAACATTCAGTACTTC	CASSSLVEVAKNIQYF
TRBJ1-5	TRBD1	NA	TRBV9	TGTGCCAGCAGCGTCGGGACAGGTACTAATCAGCCCCAGCATTTT	CASSVGTGTNQPQHF
TRBJ1-5	NA	NA	TRBV9	TGTGCCAGCAGTAAGGGAGAGAATCAGCCCCAGCATTTT	CASSKGENQPQHF
TRBJ1-2	NA	few	TRBV19	TGTGCCAGTAGTATGTCTCGGGGTTCAGGTGGCTACACCTTC	CASSMSRGSGGYTF
TRBJ2-7	TRBD2	few	TRBV9	TGTGCCAGCAGTCGAGGACTAGCGGGAGCGGTGCAGTACTTC	CASSRGLAGAVQYF
TRBJ1-5	NA	few	TRBV9	TGTGCCAGCAGCGCAGCCTCCACGGAGCCCCAGCATTTT	CASSAASTEPQHF
TRBJ2-1	NA	NA	TRBV9	TGTGCCAGCAGCCCAGGCGTGCTGATTAATGAGCAGTTCTTC	CASSPGVLINEQFF
TRBJ2-7	TRBD2	NA	TRBV11-3	TGTGCCAGCAGCCCAGGCGCTAGCGGGAGGGGCTACGAGCAGTACTTC	CASSPGASGRGYEQYF
TRBJ1-1	NA	few	TRBV6-8	TGTGCCAGCAGTTCATCAAACGGCGACACTGAAGCTTTCTTT	CASSSSNGDTEAFF
TRBJ1-1	NA	medium-sized	TRBV23-1	TGCGCCAGCAGCCAAGAGTACGGGCGTGAAGCTTTCTTT	CASSQEYGREAFF
TRBJ1-2	NA	NA	TRBV5-1	TGCGCCAGCAGCTTGGATGGAGGGAAGGGGTATGGCTACACCTTC	CASSLDGGKGYGYTF
TRBJ1-2	NA	few	TRBV29-1	TGCAGCGTCGACCCACAGGGCCCCTATGGCTACACCTTC	CSVDPQGPYGYTF
TRBJ1-2	NA	NA	TRBV19	TGTGCCAGTAGTTACGGAGGGATTAACTATGGCTACACCTTC	CASSYGGINYGYTF
TRBJ1-5	NA	NA	TRBV11-3	TGTGCCAGCAGCTACCTCCCGGGCCCTAGTTCAAATCAGCCCCAGCATTTT	CASSYLPGPSSNQPQHF
TRBJ1-6	NA	few	TRBV4-1	TGCGCCAGCAGCCTCCAAAGTGGAGGGGCTAATCTTTCACCCCTCCACTTT	CASSLQSGGANLSPLHF
TRBJ1-2	NA	few	TRBV9	TGTGCCAGCAGCGCCCCAGACCAAGGGATCTATGGCTACACCTTC	CASSAPDQGIYGYTF
TRBJ1-1	NA	few	TRBV6-8	TGTGCCAGCCGACCACAGGTCTACACTGAAGCTTTCTTT	CASRPQVYTEAFF
TRBJ2-1	TRBD2	large	TRBV6-8	TGTGCCAGCAGCGTCGGGACTAGCGGGGGGGCCGCCAATGAGCAGTTCTTC	CASSVGTSGGAANEQFF
TRBJ2-2	TRBD2	few	TRBV6-8	TGTGCCAGCAGTTACGAGAGGGAGGGCCTTAAAGGGGAGCTGTTTTTT	CASSYEREGLKGELFF
TRBJ1-5	NA	few	TRBV28	TGTGCCAGCAGTTTGTCCCCTCGGGGTCAGCCCCAGCATTTT	CASSLSPRGQPQHF
TRBJ1-2	NA	NA	TRBV10-2	TGCGCCAGCAGTGATGAAGGGGCGGGATATGGCTACACCTTC	CASSDEGAGYGYTF
TRBJ1-4	NA	NA	TRBV28	TGTGCCAGCAGTTTATCAGGGAGTTCTAATGAAAAACTGTTTTTT	CASSLSGSSNEKLFF
TRBJ1-1	TRBD1	few	TRBV18	TGTGCCAGCTCACCACCGTCAGGGGGCACTGAAGCTTTCTTT	CASSPPSGGTEAFF
TRBJ1-5	NA	few	TRBV6-1	TGTGCCAGCAGTGAAGCCCAGGGTAACCAGCCCCAGCATTTT	CASSEAQGNQPQHF
TRBJ1-1	NA	few	TRBV11-3	TGTGCCAGCAGTTCCGGACAGCCGAGAGGCTCTGAAGCTTTCTTT	CASSSGQPRGSEAFF
TRBJ2-1	NA	NA	TRBV5-1	TGCGCCAGCAGCTTGGGCATATCAGACAACAATGAGCAGTTCTTC	CASSLGISDNNEQFF
TRBJ2-6	TRBD1	few	TRBV11-3	TGTGCCAGCAGCTCATACAGGGGTTTCGGGGCCAACGTCCTGACTTTC	CASSSYRGFGANVLTF
TRBJ1-4	NA	NA	TRBV11-3	TGTGCCAGCAGCTTGGGTGTCAAGGGTGAAAAACTGTTTTTT	CASSLGVKGEKLFF
TRBJ2-2	TRBD1	few	TRBV11-3	TGTGCCAGCAGCCCTGCCGGGACAGTCACCGGGGAGCTGTTTTTT	CASSPAGTVTGELFF
TRBJ2-3	TRBD2	few	TRBV9	TGTGCCAGCAGCGAGGGAGGGGGCACAGATACGCAGTATTTT	CASSEGGGTDTQYF
TRBJ2-7	TRBD1	NA	TRBV10-3	TGTGCCATCAGTGAGGGACAGGGAAGACCCTACTTC	CAISEGQGRPYF
TRBJ1-1	NA	NA	TRBV7-2	TGTGCCAGCAACAAACAGATGAACACTGAAGCTTTCTTT	CASNKQMNTEAFF
TRBJ2-1	TRBD2	NA	TRBV28	TGTGCCAGCAGTCAATTACAAATAGCGGGAGGGCCCGGGGAGCAGTTCTTC	CASSQLQIAGGPGEQFF
TRBJ1-2	TRBD1	medium-sized	TRBV9	TGTGCCAGCAGCGCCGGACAGGGGTTCTATGGCTACACCTTC	CASSAGQGFYGYTF
TRBJ2-5	NA	NA	TRBV18	TGTGCCAGCTCACCACCGGACTACCAAGAGACCCAGTACTTC	CASSPPDYQETQYF
TRBJ2-7	TRBD1	NA	TRBV18	TGTGCCAGCTCGCTAGGGGGCTATAACGAGCAGTACTTC	CASSLGGYNEQYF
TRBJ2-1	NA	NA	TRBV30	TGTGCCTGGAGTTCCCAAATTAATGAGCAGTTCTTC	CAWSSQINEQFF